Shown below are 19 T cell receptor beta chains from a single sample sequenced in a study of cytomegalovirus exposure and HLA in healthy donors. The PCR was carried out with 60 Vbeta primers and 13 Jbeta primers. TCRdb keeps only in-frame clones here, not all; method: immunoSEQ multiplex PCR. The sample shows fewer than 150,000 clones, around 79% of them seen only once. The sequenced sample consisted of PBMCs. The receptors originated from a male donor in good health and CMV-seronegative.

This clone was counted once. V usage is TRBV14 and J usage is TRBJ1-4, with 7 nucleotides matching TRBD1. Germline V lookup: CDR1 SGHDN, CDR2 FVKESK. This CDR3 has 16 residues. The V gene end was trimmed by 1 base and the J gene end by 7 bases; junction bases not matched to a gene: 9. The CDR3 spells CASSQGIRAGGEKLFF. CDR3 in DNA: TGTGCCAGCAGCCAAGGAATTAGGGCAGGGGGTGAAAAACTGTTTTTT.

As DNA, the CDR3 is TGTGCCAGCAGTTACTCGAGCCTAGCGAGCACAGATACGCAGTATTTT. Amino acids: CASSYSSLASTDTQYF. This chain uses TRBV6-6 with TRBJ2-3, with D possibly TRBD2 on 6 matching bases. CDR1 is MNHNY and CDR2 is SVGAGI in the germline V gene (reference sequence). This CDR3 contains 16 residues. V was cut by 0 bases and J by 0 bases, with 10 bases left in between.

This sequence joins TRBV7-8 and TRBJ1-2; perhaps TRBD1 as D (6 bases). Looked up from germline, CDR1 is SGHVS and CDR2 is FQNEAQ. The CDR3 has 15 amino acids. V was pared by 1 base and J by 10 bases, with 19 bases between. In DNA form, the CDR3 reads TGTGCCAGCAGCTTAGATGCAGGGGTTAAACTTTTCTACACCTTC. It specifies CASSLDAGVKLFYTF.

The chain is built from TRBV28 and TRBJ1-2, with 8 bases that match TRBD1. V was pared by 4 bases and J by 4 bases, with 5 bases of the junction left unmatched. This CDR3 spans 14 amino acids. Germline V gene data show CDR1 as MDHEN and CDR2 as SYDVKM. This CDR3 is CASSSTGAFYGYTF. The CDR3 nucleotides are TGTGCCAGCAGTTCGACAGGGGCATTCTATGGCTACACCTTC.

Concerning this clone itself: At one end, the junction sequence differs from germline, possibly due to a read error. The rearrangement joins TRBV7-9 to TRBJ2-7; unclear D gene. Germline CDR1 reads SEHNR; CDR2 reads FQNEAQ (reference sequence). The CDR3 is 12 residues long. In DNA form, the CDR3 reads TGTTCCAGCAGCTTCAGTAACTACGAGCAGTACTTC. This gives the protein CSSSFSNYEQYF.

This clone showed up just a few times. The CDR3 reads CASSLSTGFNEKLFF. The CDR3 nucleotides are TGTGCCAGCAGTTTATCGACGGGTTTTAATGAAAAACTGTTTTTT. The chain employs TRBV27 and TRBJ1-4, with D hard to call. The CDR3 runs to 15 residues. V lost 0 bases and J 4 bases, leaving 9 bases between the germline ends. Germline CDR1 reads MNHEY; CDR2 reads SMNVEV (reference sequence).

The V and J genes are TRBV7-9 and TRBJ1-4, with 9 bases lining up with TRBD1. The germline V gene encodes CDR1 SEHNR and CDR2 FQNEAQ (reference sequence). V lost 5 bases to trimming and J lost 8 bases; unmatched junction nucleotides: 6. This CDR3 is built from 14 residues. CDR3 region: CASSGDRDDEKLFF. The CDR3 DNA reads TGTGCCAGCAGCGGGGACAGGGACGACGAAAAACTGTTTTTT.

This chain connects TRBV27 to TRBJ1-2; 9 bases match TRBD1. Losses at the gene ends were 1 base for V and 8 bases for J; bases not matched to a gene: 5. The CDR3 runs 14 residues. Per the germline V gene, CDR1 is MNHEY and CDR2 is SMNVEV (reference sequence). The CDR3 DNA is TGTGCCAGCAGTTTATATCGACAGGGGGGCGGCTACACCTTC. This translates into CASSLYRQGGGYTF.

CDR3 sequence reads: CAWAISSTMNTEAFF. The CDR3 coding sequence is TGTGCCTGGGCCATTTCGTCTACCATGAACACTGAAGCTTTCTTT. The chain has TRBV30 and TRBJ1-1; D is unclear. Germline-derived CDR1 and CDR2 are GTSNPN and SVGIG (reference sequence). Between the trimmed V and J ends, which lost 5 bases and 0 bases, there was a span of 16 bases. The CDR3 length is 15 residues. Full variable domain (missing parts from reference TRBV30 and TRBJ1-1): SQTIHQWPATLVQPVGSPLSLECTVEGTSNPNLYWYRQAAGRGLQLLFYSVGIGQISSEVPQNLSASRPQDRQFILSSKKLLLSDSGFYLCAWAISSTMNTEAFFGQGTRLTVV.

This chain uses TRBV5-5 with TRBJ2-7, with TRBD1 matching 7 bases. Germline V gene data show CDR1 as SGHKS and CDR2 as YYEKEE (reference sequence). There are 14 residues in the CDR3. V shed 2 bases and J 6 bases; nucleotides not matched to a gene: 8. The CDR3 reads CASSFRDRVGEQYF. CDR3 in DNA: TGTGCCAGCAGCTTCCGAGACAGGGTGGGCGAGCAGTACTTC.

This chain links TRBV11-2 with TRBJ2-5, with 10 bases that match TRBD1. The length of the CDR3 is 15 residues. The germline gives CDR1 SGHAT, CDR2 FQNNGV. With 3 bases clipped from V and 4 bases from J, the junction kept 5 bases outside the gene matches. In DNA form, the CDR3 reads TGTGCCAGCAGCTTTGGGGACAGGGGATCAGAGACCCAGTACTTC. It encodes CASSFGDRGSETQYF.

This clone was counted a few times. This sequence joins TRBV30 and TRBJ1-6; unclear D gene. There are 14 residues in the CDR3. Germline V gives CDR1 GTSNPN, CDR2 SVGIG (reference sequence). V lost 5 bases and J lost 4, with 12 bases in between. This chain's CDR3 is CAWGNSGYNSPLHF. The CDR3 coding sequence is TGTGCCTGGGGAAACAGTGGGTATAATTCACCCCTCCACTTT.

In its sample, this clone was seen a few times. The chain has TRBV6-1 and TRBJ1-1; 9 positions agree with TRBD1. The CDR3 extends over 14 amino acids. Trimming cost V 6 bases and J 4 bases; bases outside gene matches: 6. CDR1 MNHNS and CDR2 SASEGT come from the germline V gene. The CDR3 DNA is TGTGCCAGCAGGGGCGGACAGGGGCCCACTGAAGCTTTCTTT. Its protein is CASRGGQGPTEAFF.

With regard to this clone: The junction departs from germline at one end; a sequencing error may be responsible. This sequence joins TRBV4-2 and TRBJ2-3; 8 bases fit TRBD2. The length of the CDR3 is 17 residues. Germline-derived CDR1 and CDR2 are LGHNA and YNFKEQ. The CDR3 region is CASRQDQVAGTTDTQYF. The DNA of the CDR3 is TGTGCCAGCCGCCAAGATCAGGTAGCGGGGACCACAGATACGCAGTATTTT.

This chain joins TRBV29-1 and TRBJ1-1, with 7 bases lining up with TRBD1. Germline-derived CDR1 and CDR2 are SQVTM and ANQGSEA. CDR3 length: 13 residues. Germline trimming cut 2 bases from V and 7 bases from J; bases unmatched to any gene: 7. CDR3 loop: CSVERQGLREAFF. The CDR3 DNA reads TGCAGCGTTGAACGACAGGGCCTACGTGAAGCTTTCTTT.

The genes are TRBV7-8 and TRBJ1-2, with 12 nucleotides matching TRBD1. The J segment lost 3 bases and the V segment lost 4 bases, leaving 6 bases of the junction unmatched. The CDR3 has 16 residues. Per germline, CDR1 SGHVS and CDR2 FQNEAQ. CDR3 sequence reads: CASSSIGTGGDYGYTF. The CDR3 DNA reads as TGTGCCAGCAGCTCGATAGGGACAGGGGGCGACTATGGCTACACCTTC.

This clone was found a few times. The chain links TRBV2 to TRBJ2-7, with 8 bases identical to TRBD1. Germline-derived CDR1 and CDR2 are SNHLY and FYNNEI. This CDR3 contains 13 residues. The V and J ends lost 4 bases and 7 bases, in that order; junction bases with no gene match: 6. The CDR3 coding sequence is TGTGCCAGCAGTGTTGGGACAGGTGTGGAGCAGTACTTC. Amino acid sequence: CASSVGTGVEQYF.

The J gene is TRBJ2-7, the V gene TRBV2; 11 bases line up with TRBD1. This CDR3 comprises 15 residues. After removal of 7 bases from V and 2 bases from J, the junction contained 7 bases not matched to a gene. The germline gives CDR1 SNHLY, CDR2 FYNNEI. The CDR3: CASNKRDRGAYEQYF. CDR3 sequence (DNA): TGTGCCAGCAATAAGAGGGACAGGGGGGCCTACGAGCAGTACTTC. The variable domain in full, completed from reference TRBV2 and TRBJ2-7, reads EPEVTQTPSHQVTQMGQEVILRCVPISNHLYFYWYRQILGQKVEFLVSFYNNEISEKSEIFDDQFSVERPDGSNFTLKIRSTKLEDSAMYFCASNKRDRGAYEQYFGPGTRLTVT.

The chain uses TRBV7-6 and TRBJ1-4; D ambiguous. The V gene lost 6 bases and the J gene lost 11 bases, with 10 bases spanning the gap. From germline, CDR1 is SGHVS and CDR2 FNYEAQ. CDR3 length equals 11 residues. In nucleotides, the CDR3 is TGTGCCAGCAGTAACGACGGGAAACTGTTTTTT. Protein sequence: CASSNDGKLFF.